This T cell receptor beta chain was obtained from a study of shared clonotypes between healthy human individuals. V was pared by 8 bases and J by 3 bases, with 14 bases between. From germline, CDR1 is WSHSY and CDR2 SAAADI. CDR3 length equals 14 residues. Overall study results and limits: Large depth notwithstanding, sorted-subset sequencing proved incomplete by rarefaction. The low donor count limited represented genetic and exposure-history diversity. Non-shared clonotypes were found to have lower generation probabilities than the clonotypes that were shared by all four of the sorted-subset donors.

Researchers ran the assay at a deep level. Libraries were prepared by immunoSEQ multiplex PCR; TCRdb keeps only in-frame clonotypes and omits some of them. The table records about 2 million clones, about 95% of them present only once. As to this clone: Its antigen is currently unknown.

CD45RO-negative, CCR7-positively selected cells formed the naive CD8 fraction, excluding terminally differentiated effector memory CD45RA+ cells. This clonotype was obtained from a man between 18 and 29 years old in good health. The V call is TRBV10-2, the J call TRBJ1-3; TRBD1 is a possible D gene (6 bases). Material: naive CD8+ T cells sorted from blood. This CDR3 reads CASLEGGYGNTIYF. In nucleotides, the CDR3 is TGCGCCAGCCTGGAAGGGGGGTATGGAAACACCATATATTTT.